This T cell receptor (beta chain) derives from a study of T-cell memory formation after mild COVID-19. Germline trimming cut 5 bases from V and 4 bases from J; bases unmatched to any gene: 11. The CDR3 runs 16 residues. The germline CDR1 and CDR2 sequences are SGHTA and FQGNSA. This clonotype came up many times. TCRdb re-called the 5' RACE reads through MiXCR, storing one row per CDR3 protein. The data contain around 130,000 distinct CDR3 sequences, about 5.9% of them singletons. The source of this sequence is an adult woman who had mild COVID-19 (a few samples of this study predate the infection). Cell type and time point are not known. The chain recombines TRBV7-2 with TRBJ2-5; 9 bases match TRBD1. Input material: PBMCs or a T cell subset sorted from them (not recorded which). CDR3 sequence: CASSPPSGGQGETQYF. The CDR3 DNA reads TGTGCCAGCAGCCCCCCATCAGGGGGACAGGGAGAGACCCAGTACTTC. The whole variable domain, remainder taken from reference TRBV7-2 and TRBJ2-5, is GAGVSQSPSNKVTEKGKDVELRCDPISGHTALYWYRQSLGQGLEFLIYFQGNSAPDKSGLPSDRFSAERTGGSVSTLTIQRTQQEDSAVYLCASSPPSGGQGETQYFGPGTRLLVL.